This entry lists 20 T cell receptor beta chains sequenced from one sample in a study of blood T cell repertoires in COVID-19 (dated by TCRdb to about 2020). Library method: the immunoSEQ multiplex PCR assay. The immuneACCESS repertoire file appears here via TCRdb, limited to in-frame rearrangements. These files lack a portion of the clones; in checked studies, under half of the deficit traces to unresolved V genes, and the cause of the others is not known. This sample holds 95,000 to 150,000 clones; roughly 88% were observed only once. Roughly 4% of the sample comes from the top ten. Source material: peripheral blood. These TCRs come from a man aged 40-50 years with acute or convalescent COVID-19.

The rearrangement uses TRBV9 and TRBJ1-1; 10 bases map to TRBD1. CDR1 is SGDLS, CDR2 YYNGEE, per germline. With 2 bases clipped from V and 4 bases from J, the junction kept 5 bases outside the gene matches. The CDR3 runs 15 residues. CDR3 region: CASSVGQGLTTEAFF. The CDR3 coding sequence is TGTGCCAGCAGCGTGGGACAGGGGTTGACCACTGAAGCTTTCTTT.

The chain couples TRBV19 to TRBJ1-5; D perhaps matches TRBD1 (5 bases). The V and J ends lost 2 bases and 4 bases respectively, with 12 bases between them. The germline CDR1 and CDR2 sequences are LNHDA and SQIVND (reference sequence). This CDR3 has 15 residues. CDR3 bases: TGTGCCAGTAGTATACAATTGACAGCTAATCAGCCCCAGCATTTT. Encoded protein: CASSIQLTANQPQHF.

The CDR3 is CASSVQTGSNTEAFF. The CDR3 bases are TGTGCCAGCAGCGTCCAGACAGGCTCGAACACTGAAGCTTTCTTT. V is TRBV9 and J is TRBJ1-1; the D gene is possibly TRBD1 (6 bases). CDR1 is SGDLS, CDR2 YYNGEE, per germline. V was clipped by 2 bases and J by 1 base, with 12 bases between them. The CDR3 sequence is 15 residues long.

V and J are TRBV30 and TRBJ1-5; TRBD1 might be the D (6 bases). Germline V gene data show CDR1 as GTSNPN and CDR2 as SVGIG (reference sequence). The CDR3 contains 13 residues. Trimming took 4 bases from V and 0 from J, leaving 7 bases between them. The CDR3 is CAWTGDSNQPQHF. CDR3 nucleotide sequence: TGTGCCTGGACAGGGGATAGCAATCAGCCCCAGCATTTT.

The chain is built from TRBV10-1 and TRBJ2-7, with TRBD2 matching 7 bases. Germline-derived CDR1 and CDR2 are WNHNN and SYGVQD (reference sequence). The V gene end was trimmed by 7 bases and the J gene end by 3 bases; junction bases not matched to a gene: 3. This CDR3 contains 12 residues. CDR3 in DNA: TGCGCCAGCACCCGGGACTACTACGAGCAGTACTTC. The encoded protein is CASTRDYYEQYF.

The rearrangement uses TRBV6-1 and TRBJ1-1; D may be TRBD1 (5 bases). The V gene lost 0 bases and the J gene lost 2 bases, with 10 bases spanning the gap. In germline, CDR1 is MNHNS, CDR2 SASEGT. The CDR3 length is 15 residues. The CDR3 protein is CASSEAARTNTEAFF. The CDR3 DNA is TGTGCCAGCAGTGAAGCGGCGAGGACAAACACTGAAGCTTTCTTT.

The CDR3 loop reads CASSIGSGVKGTEAFF. CDR3 sequence (DNA): TGTGCCAGTAGTATAGGCTCAGGGGTGAAGGGGACTGAAGCTTTCTTT. This sequence joins TRBV19 and TRBJ1-1, with a weak D call TRBD1 (6 bases). Per the germline V gene, CDR1 is LNHDA and CDR2 is SQIVND (reference sequence). The ends were cut back, 1 base at V and 5 bases at J, with 17 bases in the middle. This CDR3 is 16 amino acids long.

The chain uses TRBV9 and TRBJ1-6; 8 bases line up with TRBD1. The CDR3 is 15 residues long. With 3 bases clipped from V and 9 bases from J, the junction kept 8 bases outside the gene matches. Per the germline V gene, CDR1 is SGDLS and CDR2 is YYNGEE. CDR3 nucleotide sequence: TGTGCCAGCAGCGCCGGGACAGGCAGCAGTTCACCCCTCCACTTT. Residues: CASSAGTGSSSPLHF. The full variable domain, in which reference TRBV9 and TRBJ1-6 provide the parts outside the CDR3, is DSGVTQTPKHLITATGQRVTLRCSPRSGDLSVYWYQQSLDQGLQFLIQYYNGEERAKGNILERFSAQQFPDLHSELNLSSLELGDSALYFCASSAGTGSSSPLHFGNGTRLTVT.

J is TRBJ2-3 and V is TRBV5-4; no definite D call. Germline loops: CDR1 SGHNT, CDR2 YYREEE (reference sequence). Deletions cut 0 bases from V and 1 base from J, with 9 bases between. The CDR3 is 15 amino acids. The CDR3 loop is CASSLDPGGTDTQYF. The CDR3 bases are TGTGCCAGCAGCTTGGACCCGGGTGGCACAGATACGCAGTATTTT. The full variable domain, in which reference TRBV5-4 and TRBJ2-3 provide the parts outside the CDR3, is ETGVTQSPTHLIKTRGQQVTLRCSSQSGHNTVSWYQQALGQGPQFIFQYYREEENGRGNFPPRFSGLQFPNYSSELNVNALELDDSALYLCASSLDPGGTDTQYFGPGTRLTVL.

The rearrangement uses TRBV2 and TRBJ1-5; D is unresolved. V was cut by 10 bases and J by 6 bases, with 16 bases left in between. The CDR3 is made up of 13 amino acids. Germline CDR1 SNHLY, CDR2 FYNNEI. CDR3 nucleotide sequence: TGTGCCATCACGGGAAGGGCCGGTCAGCCCCAGCATTTT. Encoded protein: CAITGRAGQPQHF.

The chain uses TRBV7-2 and TRBJ1-4; the D gene is possibly TRBD1 (5 bases). CDR1 and CDR2 (germline): SGHTA, FQGNSA. This CDR3 spans 14 amino acids. V lost 7 bases, J lost 7 bases, and 16 bases lay in between. CDR3 amino acids: CASTLWGGSEKLFF. DNA of the CDR3: TGTGCCAGCACCCTATGGGGCGGGAGTGAAAAACTGTTTTTT. The entire variable domain, with the rest obtained from reference TRBV7-2 and TRBJ1-4, is as follows: GAGVSQSPSNKVTEKGKDVELRCDPISGHTALYWYRQSLGQGLEFLIYFQGNSAPDKSGLPSDRFSAERTGGSVSTLTIQRTQQEDSAVYLCASTLWGGSEKLFFGSGTQLSVL.

This clone was seen more than once but under ten times. The rearrangement links TRBV6-1 to TRBJ1-3, with a tentative D call TRBD1 (5 bases). V was clipped by 2 bases and J by 0 bases, with 17 bases between them. The CDR3 is made up of 18 amino acids. Germline CDR1 and CDR2: MNHNS and SASEGT. This CDR3 reads CASSEFSQGRSSGNTIYF. In DNA, the CDR3 is TGTGCCAGCAGTGAATTCTCCCAGGGTCGGAGCTCTGGAAACACCATATATTTT.

This clone was found once. The chain is built from TRBV30 and TRBJ1-2; TRBD1 matches 9 bases. This CDR3 has 13 residues. The germline V gene encodes CDR1 GTSNPN and CDR2 SVGIG (reference sequence). V dropped 5 bases and J dropped 8; count of bases not matched to a gene: 9. The DNA for the CDR3 is TGTGCCTGGCAACTAGGGACAGGGTTGGGCTACACCTTC. Its translation: CAWQLGTGLGYTF. Drawing the rest from reference TRBV30 and TRBJ1-2, the complete variable domain is SQTIHQWPATLVQPVGSPLSLECTVEGTSNPNLYWYRQAAGRGLQLLFYSVGIGQISSEVPQNLSASRPQDRQFILSSKKLLLSDSGFYLCAWQLGTGLGYTFGSGTRLTVV.

The chain employs TRBV29-1 and TRBJ1-2; 8 bases agree with TRBD1. V shed 4 bases, J shed 2 bases, and the junction held 6 bases outside the gene matches. This CDR3 has 14 residues. Per germline, CDR1 SQVTM and CDR2 ANQGSEA. The CDR3: CSVAPTGGNYGYTF. The CDR3, as DNA: TGCAGCGTTGCCCCCACAGGGGGAAACTATGGCTACACCTTC.

The gene calls are TRBV5-1 and TRBJ1-3; 11 bases agree with TRBD1. CDR1 is SGHRS and CDR2 is YFSETQ in the germline V gene. The trim removed 4 bases at V and 6 bases at J, leaving 6 bases unmatched. The CDR3 has 15 residues. The CDR3 DNA is TGCGCCAGCAGCCGGGACAGGGGGTCGGAAAACACCATATATTTT. It yields the protein CASSRDRGSENTIYF. The full variable domain, with the rest looked up from reference TRBV5-1 and TRBJ1-3, is KAGVTQTPRYLIKTRGQQVTLSCSPISGHRSVSWYQQTPGQGLQFLFEYFSETQRNKGNFPGRFSGRQFSNSRSEMNVSTLELGDSALYLCASSRDRGSENTIYFGEGSWLTVV.

The rearrangement joins TRBV6-2 or TRBV6-3 to TRBJ2-2, with D possibly matching TRBD1 (5 bases). Trimming left V 5 bases short and J 5 bases short, with 12 bases between. The length of the CDR3 is 14 residues. The germline V gene has CDR1 MNHEY and CDR2 SVGEGT. Here the CDR3 DNA reads TGTGCCAGCAGTCCACGGACACGGACCGGGGAGCTGTTTTTT. This sequence encodes CASSPRTRTGELFF.

This clone was counted a few times. The chain couples TRBV29-1 to TRBJ2-1; 8 nucleotides align to TRBD1. The CDR3 is 14 amino acids. The ends lost 7 bases at V and 7 bases at J; junction bases unmatched: 12. Per the germline V gene, CDR1 is SQVTM and CDR2 is ANQGSEA. Here the CDR3 reads CSARAGGTWNEQFF. The CDR3 DNA reads TGCAGCGCTCGGGCAGGGGGCACATGGAATGAGCAGTTCTTC.

The rearrangement uses TRBV27 and TRBJ1-1; no firm D call. This CDR3 is built from 13 residues. The V end lost 5 bases, the J end lost 5 bases, and 12 bases lay between the germline ends. Germline V gene sequence: CDR1 MNHEY, CDR2 SMNVEV (reference sequence). In DNA, the CDR3 is TGTGCCAGCAGTCCCATCGGGTGGACTGAAGCTTTCTTT. Protein sequence: CASSPIGWTEAFF.

The gene calls are TRBV6-1 and TRBJ1-4; D is uncertain. This CDR3 contains 14 residues. Germline V gives CDR1 MNHNS, CDR2 SASEGT. V was shortened by 2 bases and J by 7 bases, with 11 bases between the two germline ends. CDR3 nucleotide sequence: TGTGCCAGCAGTGAACTACAGACGACTGAAAAACTGTTTTTT. Translated, it gives CASSELQTTEKLFF.

V and J are TRBV3-1 (or the pseudogene TRBV3-2) and TRBJ1-2; D gene ambiguous. With 1 base removed from V and 6 bases from J, the gap between germline ends came to 9 bases. Germline assignment: CDR1 LGHDT and CDR2 YNNKEL (reference sequence). There are 13 residues in the CDR3. CDR3 nucleotides: TGTGCCAGCAGCCAAGGAACAACCCATGGCTACACCTTC. The encoded protein is CASSQGTTHGYTF.